This T cell receptor beta chain was recorded in a study of OX40 agonist ivuxolimab in advanced cancers. Study-wide findings and caveats: CD8+ T cells (on average) carried more expanded clones than CD4+ T cells.

Germline assignment: CDR1 KGHSH and CDR2 LQKENI. The CDR3 spans 14 residues. Trimming pared 5 bases from V and 1 base from J, leaving 9 bases between. Notes on this clone: Its antigen is not identified.

Here immunoSEQ multiplex PCR was the method, and the copy in TCRdb shows in-frame clones only, minus some. The sample yields tens of thousands of clones, around nine tenths seen once. Source: CD4+ or CD8+ T cells sorted from blood, taken in a trial of the OX40 agonist ivuxolimab. The V gene is TRBV18, the J gene TRBJ1-5; D unresolved. The receptor was isolated from an adult with an advanced solid tumor such as melanoma, head and neck, liver or kidney cancer. The chain's CDR3 is CASSVGQSNQPQHF. The DNA of the CDR3 is TGTGCCAGCTCAGTCGGGCAAAGCAATCAGCCCCAGCATTTT.